Below are 5 T cell receptor beta chains sequenced from a single sample in a study of tissue T cells after allogeneic stem cell transplantation. Sequencing was performed with immunoSEQ multiplex PCR; in TCRdb, only in-frame clones are kept and a portion is missing. The sample lists about 22,000 clones, 55% to 80% occurring once. The sample comprised spleen. The receptors here all came from a female BALB/c mouse in good health. These mice share the MHC haplotype H2-d.

Regarding this clone: Germline and genes: mouse. The read halts 1 residue ahead of the CDR3 end, with the missing end drawn from the germline J gene. J is TRBJ2-7 and V is TRBV5; TRBD1 matches at 9 bases. V gave up 0 bases and J gave up 4 bases; unmatched junction bases: 1. The CDR3 contains 14 residues. The V gene's germline CDR1 is LGHNA and CDR2 YNLKQL (reference sequence). The CDR3 sequence: CASSQEGTGYEQYF. The sequenced CDR3 bases are TGTGCCAGCAGCCAAGAGGGGACAGGGTATGAACAGTAC.

On this clone itself: Gene and germline names: mouse. The CDR3 end lies 1 residue beyond the end of the read and is filled in from the germline J gene. The rearrangement joins TRBV5 to TRBJ2-4; the D gene is possibly TRBD1 (6 bases). Trimming left V 0 bases short and J 3 bases short, with 10 bases between. The CDR3 sequence is 15 residues long. Germline CDR1 and CDR2: LGHNA and YNLKQL (reference sequence). The DNA read from the CDR3 is TGTGCCAGCAGCCAAGACAGGGGAGGACAAAACACCTTGTAC. Translating it yields CASSQDRGGQNTLY. The CDR3 as a whole reads CASSQDRGGQNTLYF.

This clone was recorded only once. These gene names are mouse names. The observed sequence ends 1 residue before the CDR3 terminus, with the missing tail filled in from the germline J gene. This chain uses TRBV13-2 with TRBJ2-7; 8 nucleotides agree with TRBD2. Trimming at V came to 3 bases and at J to 0 bases, leaving 5 bases not matched to a gene. Looked up from germline, CDR1 is NNHNN and CDR2 is SYGAGS (reference sequence). This CDR3 region has 15 residues. CDR3 residues: CASGVWGGSSYEQYF. The part of the CDR3 DNA that was read is TGTGCCAGCGGTGTTTGGGGGGGGAGCTCCTATGAACAGTAC.

In the case of this clone: These gene names are mouse names. The read gets to within 1 residue of the CDR3 end, and the germline J gene fills in the rest. The chain couples TRBV2 to TRBJ2-4, with TRBD2 matching 8 bases. The germline V gene encodes CDR1 LGHNA and CDR2 YSYQKL. This CDR3 contains 15 residues. The V segment lost 0 bases and the J segment 2 bases; nucleotides outside the gene matches: 1. CDR3 loop: CASSQDGGVQNTLYF. The CDR3 bases that were read are TGTGCCAGCAGCCAAGATGGGGGGGTTCAAAACACCTTGTAC.

As for this clone: Mouse names are used for the genes. The read comes to an end 1 residue before the CDR3 does, leaving the germline J gene to fill in the end. The same CDR3 is also encoded by other DNA sequences in this sample. V is TRBV31 and J is TRBJ2-1; the match to TRBD2 covers 7 bases. The CDR3 covers 14 residues. Germline loops: CDR1 GKSSPN, CDR2 SITVG. The junction had 0 bases not matched to a gene; V was cut back by 0 bases and J by 1 base. The CDR3 sequence: CAWSLGGNYAEQFF. The CDR3 DNA, read in part, is TGTGCCTGGAGTCTGGGGGGGAACTATGCTGAGCAGTTC.